The TCR beta chain described here comes from a study of beta chain features in type 1 diabetes. Comments on this clone: What it binds is not known.

The investigators reverse transcribed all of the isolated RNA, so they sequenced expressed TCRB transcripts. Deep immunoSEQ sequencing covered naive, central memory and regulatory T cell samples. Libraries were prepared by immunoSEQ multiplex PCR; TCRdb keeps only in-frame clonotypes and omits some of them. The sample holds under 250,000 clones, around a quarter seen once. Every donor had blood drawn once into heparin, around 120 mL on average. Unmatched junction bases numbered 7, after V lost 3 bases and J lost 3 bases. CDR3 length: 15 residues. Germline V CDR1 and CDR2: WNHNN, SYGVQD (reference sequence). Study results and caveats: PCR might favor shorter templates, but any such skew would affect patients and controls equally.

Sample: central memory CD4+ T cells from blood. The genes are TRBV10-1 and TRBJ2-7, with 8 bases lining up with TRBD1. The receptor was isolated from a man aged 30 to 39 in good health. The CDR3 loop reads CASSESRTGGYEQYF. CDR3 in DNA: TGCGCCAGCAGTGAAAGCCGCACAGGGGGCTACGAGCAGTACTTC.